These 17 T cell receptor beta chains were all obtained from the same sample, sequenced in a study of cytomegalovirus exposure and HLA in healthy donors. The PCR made use of 60 Vbeta and 13 Jbeta primers. Clones were sequenced by immunoSEQ multiplex PCR, and TCRdb holds only the in-frame ones, with some missing. The sample includes about 210,000 clones, approximately 82% of them seen just once. The sample comprised PBMCs. These receptors were collected from a woman aged 45-65 years in good health and CMV-seropositive.

V and J are TRBV2 and TRBJ1-4; maybe TRBD1 (5 bases). The CDR3 sequence is 16 residues long. V was pared by 6 bases and J by 4 bases, with 18 bases between. Germline loops: CDR1 SNHLY, CDR2 FYNNEI. The CDR3 region has the DNA TGTGCCAGCAGGGTGTATGGGGGGTTAAGTAATGAAAAACTGTTTTTT. This translates into CASRVYGGLSNEKLFF.

The chain carries TRBV4-3 and TRBJ2-7, with 12 positions matching TRBD1. V shed 4 bases and J 5 bases; nucleotides not matched to a gene: 12. CDR3 length: 17 residues. Germline lookup yields CDR1 LGHNA and CDR2 YSLEER. Written as DNA, the CDR3 is TGCGCCAGCAGCCGGACCTTAATGGGACAGGGGGCCCACGAGCAGTACTTC. Amino acids: CASSRTLMGQGAHEQYF.

The chain uses TRBV7-2 and TRBJ1-4; D may be TRBD1 (6 bases). Germline V gene data show CDR1 as SGHTA and CDR2 as FQGNSA. Trimming pared 5 bases from V and 4 bases from J, leaving 14 bases between. The CDR3 consists of 15 residues. The CDR3 region is CASSETGTSNEKLFF. CDR3 DNA sequence: TGTGCCAGCAGCGAAACCGGGACAAGTAATGAAAAACTGTTTTTT.

The chain is built from TRBV6-6 and TRBJ2-7; 8 nucleotides line up with TRBD1. CDR1 MNHNY and CDR2 SVGAGI come from the germline V gene (reference sequence). This CDR3 comprises 16 residues. V was clipped by 6 bases and J by 5 bases; unmatched bases: 15. The CDR3 reads CASRRRVGTGFHEQYF. The CDR3 bases are TGTGCCAGCAGGAGAAGGGTCGGGACAGGCTTCCACGAGCAGTACTTC.

CDR3 protein: CASSYAGRGPQHF. CDR3 DNA: TGTGCCAGCAGTTACGCGGGGCGCGGGCCCCAGCATTTT. The chain has TRBV6-5 and TRBJ1-5; D possibly corresponds to TRBD1 (5 bases). This CDR3 has 13 amino acids. The germline gives CDR1 MNHEY, CDR2 SVGAGI. The V gene lost 2 bases and the J gene lost 9 bases, with 11 bases spanning the gap.

There are a few counts of this clone. In DNA, the CDR3 is TGCGCCAGCAGCTCTACAGGCGCCGGAGAAAAACTGTTTTTT. Its translation is CASSSTGAGEKLFF. V gene TRBV5-1 combines with J gene TRBJ1-4; D might be TRBD1 (5 bases). The CDR3 consists of 14 residues. Germline-derived CDR1 and CDR2 are SGHRS and YFSETQ. V shed 3 bases and J shed 8 bases, with 14 bases lying between them.

The V call is TRBV5-5, the J call TRBJ1-5, with TRBD1 as a possible D gene (5 bases). This CDR3 is built from 17 residues. The germline V and J ends were trimmed by 5 bases and 1 base, with 19 bases remaining between them. Germline V gene sequence: CDR1 SGHKS, CDR2 YYEKEE (reference sequence). Here the CDR3 DNA reads TGTGCCAGCAGTCCCGGGACCCGGGAGGTGAGCAATCAGCCCCAGCATTTT. Residues: CASSPGTREVSNQPQHF.

V gene TRBV4-3 combines with J gene TRBJ1-3, with 9 nucleotides matching TRBD1. V was clipped by 3 bases and J by 0 bases; unmatched bases: 18. The CDR3 is 21 amino acids. Germline CDR1 reads LGHNA; CDR2 reads YSLEER. CDR3 residues: CASSQYPLQGAEIYSGNTIYF. CDR3 DNA sequence: TGCGCCAGCAGCCAGTACCCTTTACAGGGGGCCGAAATCTACTCTGGAAACACCATATATTTT.

The chain joins TRBV5-8 to TRBJ1-4, with D perhaps TRBD1 (5 bases). The germline V and J ends were trimmed by 4 bases and 4 bases, with 14 bases remaining between them. Germline V CDR1 and CDR2: SGHTS, YDEGEE. This CDR3 comprises 15 residues. For the CDR3, the DNA is TGTGCCAGCAGCCCAAGGACATTGGGTAATGAAAAACTGTTTTTT. This sequence encodes CASSPRTLGNEKLFF.

Written as DNA, the CDR3 is TGCGCCAACTCAACGGGGACAGAGAATTCACCCCTCCACTTT. Translation gives CANSTGTENSPLHF. V gene TRBV10-1 combines with J gene TRBJ1-6, with TRBD1 matching 7 bases. This CDR3 is built from 14 residues. The V segment lost 10 bases and the J segment 7 bases; nucleotides outside the gene matches: 10. Per the germline V gene, CDR1 is WNHNN and CDR2 is SYGVQD (reference sequence).

The chain uses TRBV2 and TRBJ2-1; perhaps TRBD2 as D (6 bases). Between the trimmed V and J ends, which lost 6 bases and 10 bases, there was a span of 16 bases. The CDR3 runs to 13 residues. Germline V gene data show CDR1 as SNHLY and CDR2 as FYNNEI. CDR3 loop: CASRAGGPGEQFF. CDR3 nucleotide sequence: TGTGCCAGCAGAGCCGGGGGACCCGGAGAGCAGTTCTTC.

The V gene is TRBV5-1, the J gene TRBJ1-6; D gene unclear. V dropped 2 bases and J dropped 6 bases, with 15 bases sitting between them. Germline CDR1 SGHRS, CDR2 YFSETQ. The CDR3 covers 16 residues. The CDR3 region is CASSFESGRTNSPLHF. The CDR3 DNA is TGCGCCAGCAGCTTCGAATCCGGGAGAACTAATTCACCCCTCCACTTT.

This chain links TRBV4-1 with TRBJ2-2; no definite D call. Germline-derived CDR1 and CDR2 are MGHRA and YSYEKL. The V end was cut by 0 bases, the J end by 4 bases, with 9 bases between. This CDR3 is 15 amino acids long. CDR3 residues: CASSQDTFGTGELFF. In DNA form, the CDR3 reads TGCGCCAGCAGCCAAGACACTTTTGGCACCGGGGAGCTGTTTTTT.

This rearrangement joins TRBV5-6 to TRBJ1-2; 8 positions agree with TRBD1. CDR1 SGHDT and CDR2 YYEEEE come from the germline V gene. CDR3 length equals 15 residues. Trimming removed 0 bases from V and 4 bases from J; junction bases left unmatched: 5. The chain's CDR3 is CASSLAGQVVYGYTF. The CDR3 coding sequence is TGTGCCAGCAGCTTGGCGGGACAGGTTGTCTATGGCTACACCTTC.

The rearrangement joins TRBV4-3 to TRBJ1-5, with 9 bases aligning to TRBD1. Losses at the gene ends were 4 bases for V and 4 bases for J; bases not matched to a gene: 2. This CDR3 contains 14 residues. Germline V CDR1 and CDR2: LGHNA, YSLEER. CDR3 sequence reads: CASSPDRGNQPQHF. In DNA form, the CDR3 reads TGCGCCAGCAGCCCGGACAGGGGTAATCAGCCCCAGCATTTT.

V and J are TRBV7-2 and TRBJ2-3, with D possibly being TRBD2 (7 bases). Looked up from germline, CDR1 is SGHTA and CDR2 is FQGNSA. The CDR3 sequence is 14 residues long. V was clipped by 4 bases and J by 7 bases, with 15 bases between them. CDR3 bases: TGTGCCAGCAGCTACGGGGGGCGCCTGAATACGCAGTATTTT. It translates to CASSYGGRLNTQYF.

This clone came up once. The genes are TRBV5-1 and TRBJ1-2, with D perhaps TRBD1 (6 bases). Germline V gives CDR1 SGHRS, CDR2 YFSETQ. The CDR3 runs 15 residues. V was trimmed by 2 bases and J by 3 bases, leaving 14 bases between them. CDR3 region: CASSLGARGYYGYTF. The CDR3 nucleotides are TGCGCCAGCAGCTTAGGGGCCAGGGGATACTATGGCTACACCTTC.